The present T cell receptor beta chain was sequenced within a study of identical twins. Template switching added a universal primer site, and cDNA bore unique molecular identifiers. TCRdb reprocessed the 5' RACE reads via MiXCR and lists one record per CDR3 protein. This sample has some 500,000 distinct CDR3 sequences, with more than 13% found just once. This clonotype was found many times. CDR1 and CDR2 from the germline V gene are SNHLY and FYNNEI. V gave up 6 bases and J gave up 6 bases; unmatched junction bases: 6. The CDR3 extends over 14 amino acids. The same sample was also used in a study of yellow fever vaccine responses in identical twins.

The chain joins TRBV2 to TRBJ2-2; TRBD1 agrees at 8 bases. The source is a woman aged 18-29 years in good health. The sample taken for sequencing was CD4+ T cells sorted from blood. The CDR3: CASRGVQGAGELFF. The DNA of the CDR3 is TGTGCCAGCAGAGGGGTACAGGGGGCCGGGGAGCTGTTTTTT.